The clone carrying this T cell receptor beta chain has a count of ten or more. The antigen is unknown. The data originate from a study of neurological immune-mediated disorders. Study-level background: Multiple sclerosis patients numbering approximately 35 comprised some 31 relapsing-remitting and 3 secondary progressive patients.

This CDR3 has 11 amino acids. In germline, CDR1 is SGHRS, CDR2 YFSETQ. With 8 bases removed from V and 5 bases from J, the gap between germline ends came to 7 bases. Study-wide points: Phylogenetic grouping placed 18 of 34 multiple sclerosis patients' repertoires in one related-CDR3 cluster, a possible signature.

Via MiXCR, TCRdb re-called the 5' RACE reads, giving one row per CDR3 protein. The sample yields roughly 60,000 distinct CDR3 sequences, 3.7% seen once. Sample: PBMCs. The chain recombines TRBV5-1 with TRBJ2-2; D gene unclear. This clonotype was sampled from a woman in her fifties or sixties with multiple sclerosis. The CDR3 coding sequence is TGCGCCAGTGGAGAAACCGGGGAGCTGTTTTTT. Translating gives CASGETGELFF.